This entry features one T cell receptor beta chain sequence. The sample originates from a study of T-cell memory formation after mild COVID-19. Looking at the study overall: Largely, the TCR clusters proved donor specific.

Each CDR3 protein is one row after TCRdb ran MiXCR on the 5' RACE reads. The sample holds 470,000 or so distinct CDR3 sequences, about 23% seen once. CDR3 length: 20 residues. Germline assignment: CDR1 SGHAT and CDR2 FQNNGV. Germline trimming cut 4 bases from V and 3 bases from J; bases unmatched to any gene: 20. The TCR sequence derives from an adult woman who had mild COVID-19 (a few samples of this study predate the infection). Cell type and time point are not known. Material: PBMCs or a T cell subset sorted from them (not recorded which). J is TRBJ2-3 and V is TRBV11-2; 9 positions agree with TRBD1. The CDR3 nucleotides are TGTGCCAGCAGCTACCGGGACAGGGCGTGGGGGGTAGGTGGAACAGATACGCAGTATTTT. Translated: CASSYRDRAWGVGGTDTQYF.